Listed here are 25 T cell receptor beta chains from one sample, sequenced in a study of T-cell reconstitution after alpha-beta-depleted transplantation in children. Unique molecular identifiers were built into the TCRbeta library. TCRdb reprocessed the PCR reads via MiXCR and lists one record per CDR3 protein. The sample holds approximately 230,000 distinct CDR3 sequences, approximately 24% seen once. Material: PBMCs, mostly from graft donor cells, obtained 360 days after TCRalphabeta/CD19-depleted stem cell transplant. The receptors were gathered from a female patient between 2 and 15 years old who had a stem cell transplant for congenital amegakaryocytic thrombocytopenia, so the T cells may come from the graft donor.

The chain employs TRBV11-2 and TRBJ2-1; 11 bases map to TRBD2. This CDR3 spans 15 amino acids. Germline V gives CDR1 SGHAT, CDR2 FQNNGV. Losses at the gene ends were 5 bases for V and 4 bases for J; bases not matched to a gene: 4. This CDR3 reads CASSRASGGYNEQFF. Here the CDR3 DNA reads TGTGCCAGCAGCAGGGCTAGCGGGGGGTACAATGAGCAGTTCTTC.

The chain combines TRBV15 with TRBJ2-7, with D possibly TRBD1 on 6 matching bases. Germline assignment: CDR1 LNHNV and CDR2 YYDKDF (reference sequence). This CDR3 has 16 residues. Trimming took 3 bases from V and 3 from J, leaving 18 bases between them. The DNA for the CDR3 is TGTGCCACCAGCAGGGGACCCGGGACAAAATTCTACGAGCAGTACTTC. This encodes CATSRGPGTKFYEQYF.

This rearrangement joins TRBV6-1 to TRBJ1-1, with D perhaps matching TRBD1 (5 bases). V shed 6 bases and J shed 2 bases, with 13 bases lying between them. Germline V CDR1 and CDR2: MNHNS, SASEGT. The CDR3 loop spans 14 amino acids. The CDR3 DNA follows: TGTGCCAGCAGCCAAAGACAGATAAACACTGAAGCTTTCTTT. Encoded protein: CASSQRQINTEAFF.

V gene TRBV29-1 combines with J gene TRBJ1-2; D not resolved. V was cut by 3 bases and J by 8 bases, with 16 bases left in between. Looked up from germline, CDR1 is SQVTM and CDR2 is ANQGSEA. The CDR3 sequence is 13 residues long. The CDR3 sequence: CSVDGPLSWGYTF. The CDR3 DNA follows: TGCAGCGTTGATGGCCCGCTCTCCTGGGGCTACACCTTC.

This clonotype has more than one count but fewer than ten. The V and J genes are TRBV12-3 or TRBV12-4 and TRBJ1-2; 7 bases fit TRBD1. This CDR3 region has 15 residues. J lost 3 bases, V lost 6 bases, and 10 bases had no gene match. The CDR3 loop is CASSQKIQGHYGYTF. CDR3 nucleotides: TGTGCCAGCAGCCAGAAAATACAGGGGCACTATGGCTACACCTTC.

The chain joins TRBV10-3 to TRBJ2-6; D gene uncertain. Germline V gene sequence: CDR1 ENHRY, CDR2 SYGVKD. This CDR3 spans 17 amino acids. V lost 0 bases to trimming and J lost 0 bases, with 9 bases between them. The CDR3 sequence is CAISESPYLSGANVLTF. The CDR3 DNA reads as TGTGCCATCAGTGAGTCCCCGTACCTCTCTGGGGCCAACGTCCTGACTTTC.

The CDR3, as DNA: TGTGCCAGCAGCTTAAGGGGCACGAAAAGCTACGAGCAGTACTTC. Translating it yields CASSLRGTKSYEQYF. The chain is built from TRBV7-2 and TRBJ2-7; tentative D call: TRBD1 (5 bases). This CDR3 region has 15 residues. Deletions cut 2 bases from V and 3 bases from J, with 14 bases between. Germline CDR1 is SGHTA and CDR2 is FQGNSA. Full variable domain (rest looked up from reference TRBV7-2 and TRBJ2-7): GAGVSQSPSNKVTEKGKDVELRCDPISGHTALYWYRQSLGQGLEFLIYFQGNSAPDKSGLPSDRFSAERTGGSVSTLTIQRTQQEDSAVYLCASSLRGTKSYEQYFGPGTRLTVT.

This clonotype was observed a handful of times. For the CDR3, the DNA is TGTGCCAGCAGTGCACAGGGGACCCTAGCCAAAAACATTCAGTACTTC. Its protein product is CASSAQGTLAKNIQYF. V and J are TRBV28 and TRBJ2-4; 7 bases are shared with TRBD1. The V gene's germline CDR1 is MDHEN and CDR2 SYDVKM. The V and J ends lost 5 bases and 0 bases, in that order; junction bases with no gene match: 7. This CDR3 contains 16 residues.

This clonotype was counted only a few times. CDR3 in DNA: TGCGCCAGCAGCTTTATAGACACGGTCTCCTACGAGCAGTACTTC. Protein: CASSFIDTVSYEQYF. The chain employs TRBV5-1 and TRBJ2-7; D unclear. Trimming shortened V by 2 bases and J by 0 bases, and 12 bases separated the two germline ends. Germline V gene sequence: CDR1 SGHRS, CDR2 YFSETQ. The CDR3 totals 15 residues.

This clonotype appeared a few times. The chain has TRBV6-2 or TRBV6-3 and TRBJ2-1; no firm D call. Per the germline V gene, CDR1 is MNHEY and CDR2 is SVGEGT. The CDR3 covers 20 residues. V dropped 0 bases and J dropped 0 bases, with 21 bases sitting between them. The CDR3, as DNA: TGTGCCAGCAGTTACTCTGCCGATTACGGGCTCCAGTTCTCCTACAATGAGCAGTTCTTC. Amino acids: CASSYSADYGLQFSYNEQFF.

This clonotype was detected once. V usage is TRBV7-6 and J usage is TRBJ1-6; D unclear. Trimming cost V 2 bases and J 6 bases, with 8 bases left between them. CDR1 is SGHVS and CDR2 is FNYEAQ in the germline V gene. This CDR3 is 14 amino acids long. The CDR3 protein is CASSLSGSNSPLHF. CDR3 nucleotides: TGTGCCAGCAGCTTATCTGGGAGTAATTCACCCCTCCACTTT.

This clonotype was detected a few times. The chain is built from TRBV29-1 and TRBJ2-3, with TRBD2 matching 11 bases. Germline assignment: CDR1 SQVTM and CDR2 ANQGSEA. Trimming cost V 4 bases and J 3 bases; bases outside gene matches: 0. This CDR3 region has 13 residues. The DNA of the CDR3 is TGCAGCGTTGTAGCGGGAGGGACAGATACGCAGTATTTT. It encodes CSVVAGGTDTQYF.

The DNA of the CDR3 is TGCAGTGCTAGCGGGAGGGCCGAGGAGACCCAGTACTTC. Its translation is CSASGRAEETQYF. This chain links TRBV20-1 with TRBJ2-5; 8 bases agree with TRBD2. Germline CDR1 is DFQATT and CDR2 is SNEGSKA (reference sequence). The ends lost 3 bases at V and 5 bases at J; junction bases unmatched: 5. The CDR3 contains 13 residues.

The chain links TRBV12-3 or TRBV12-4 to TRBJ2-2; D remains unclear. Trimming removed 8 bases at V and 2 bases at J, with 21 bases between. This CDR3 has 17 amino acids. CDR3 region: CASWGNPGSPNTGELFF. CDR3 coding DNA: TGTGCCAGCTGGGGTAATCCAGGCAGTCCAAACACCGGGGAGCTGTTTTTT.

The CDR3 region is CASSQVGGYTF. In DNA, the CDR3 is TGTGCCAGCAGCCAAGTAGGTGGCTACACCTTC. The chain uses TRBV3-1 and TRBJ1-2; unclear D gene. The V and J ends lost 1 base and 7 bases respectively, with 4 bases between them. The CDR3 is made up of 11 amino acids. The germline gives CDR1 LGHDT, CDR2 YNNKEL (reference sequence).

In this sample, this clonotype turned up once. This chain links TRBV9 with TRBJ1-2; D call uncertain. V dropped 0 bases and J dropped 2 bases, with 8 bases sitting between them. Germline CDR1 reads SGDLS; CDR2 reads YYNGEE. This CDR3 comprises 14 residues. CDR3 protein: CASSVDQNNYGYTF. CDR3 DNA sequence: TGTGCCAGCAGCGTAGACCAGAACAACTATGGCTACACCTTC.

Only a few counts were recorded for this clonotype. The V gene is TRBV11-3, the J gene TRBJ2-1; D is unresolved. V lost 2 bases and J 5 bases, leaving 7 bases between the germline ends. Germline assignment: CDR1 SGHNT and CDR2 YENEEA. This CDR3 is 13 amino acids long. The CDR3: CASSLWANNEQFF. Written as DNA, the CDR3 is TGTGCCAGCAGCTTATGGGCAAACAATGAGCAGTTCTTC.

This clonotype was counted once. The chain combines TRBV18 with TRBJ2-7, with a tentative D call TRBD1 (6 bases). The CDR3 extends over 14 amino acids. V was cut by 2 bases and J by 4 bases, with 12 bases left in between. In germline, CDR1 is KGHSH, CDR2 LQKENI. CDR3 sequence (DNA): TGTGCCAGCTCACCAACCCCAGGGGTATACGAGCAGTACTTC. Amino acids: CASSPTPGVYEQYF.

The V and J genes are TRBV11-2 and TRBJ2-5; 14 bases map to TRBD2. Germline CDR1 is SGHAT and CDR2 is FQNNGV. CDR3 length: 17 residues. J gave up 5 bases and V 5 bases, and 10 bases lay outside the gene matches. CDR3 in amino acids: CASSHGTSGSFWETQYF. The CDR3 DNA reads TGTGCCAGCAGCCACGGGACTAGCGGGAGCTTTTGGGAGACCCAGTACTTC. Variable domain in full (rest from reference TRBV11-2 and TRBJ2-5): EAGVAQSPRYKIIEKRQSVAFWCNPISGHATLYWYQQILGQGPKLLIQFQNNGVVDDSQLPKDRFSAERLKGVDSTLKIQPAKLEDSAVYLCASSHGTSGSFWETQYFGPGTRLLVL.

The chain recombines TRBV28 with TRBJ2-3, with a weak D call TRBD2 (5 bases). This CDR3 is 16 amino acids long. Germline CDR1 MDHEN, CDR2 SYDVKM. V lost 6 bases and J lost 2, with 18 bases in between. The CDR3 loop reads CASRDSVAAATDTQYF. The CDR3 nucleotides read TGTGCCAGCAGGGACTCGGTTGCGGCAGCCACAGATACGCAGTATTTT.

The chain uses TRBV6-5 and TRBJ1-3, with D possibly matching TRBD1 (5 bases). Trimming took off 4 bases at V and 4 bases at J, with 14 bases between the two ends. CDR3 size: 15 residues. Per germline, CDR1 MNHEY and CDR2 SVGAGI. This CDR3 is CASSFSGSAGNTIYF. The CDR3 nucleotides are TGTGCCAGCAGTTTCTCAGGGTCGGCAGGAAACACCATATATTTT.

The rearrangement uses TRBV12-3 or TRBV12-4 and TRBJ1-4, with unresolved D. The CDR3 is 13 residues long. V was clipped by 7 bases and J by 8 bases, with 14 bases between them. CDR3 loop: CASKLGHGEKLFF. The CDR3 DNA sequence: TGTGCCAGCAAACTTGGGCATGGGGAAAAACTGTTTTTT.

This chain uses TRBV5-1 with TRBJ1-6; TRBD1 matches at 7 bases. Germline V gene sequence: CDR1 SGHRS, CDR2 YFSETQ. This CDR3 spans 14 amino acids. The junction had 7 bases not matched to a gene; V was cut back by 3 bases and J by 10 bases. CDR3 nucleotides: TGCGCCAGCAGCTGGAACAGGGGTGGGTCACCCCTCCACTTT. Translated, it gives CASSWNRGGSPLHF.

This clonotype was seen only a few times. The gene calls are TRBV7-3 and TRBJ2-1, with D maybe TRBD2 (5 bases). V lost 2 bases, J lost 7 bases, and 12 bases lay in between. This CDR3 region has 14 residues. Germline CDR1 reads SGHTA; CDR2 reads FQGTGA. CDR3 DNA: TGTGCCAGCAGCTTAGAATCGAGGGTAAATGAGCAGTTCTTC. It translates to CASSLESRVNEQFF.

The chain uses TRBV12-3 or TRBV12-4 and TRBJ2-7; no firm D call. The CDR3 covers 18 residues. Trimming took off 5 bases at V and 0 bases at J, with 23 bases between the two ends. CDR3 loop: CASSNRAERPERSYEQYF. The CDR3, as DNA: TGTGCCAGCAGTAACCGGGCAGAGAGACCAGAACGCTCCTACGAGCAGTACTTC.